Listed here is a single TCR beta chain. The antigen is not known. As the CDR3 is not closed by the conserved phenylalanine or tryptophan, this likely results from a read error. The data derive from a study of T cell repertoires in cytomegalovirus infection. Study-wide background: CMV infection and matching HLA type were both indicated by public TCR beta signatures. Broader study findings: What dominated the ex vivo response were HLA-C-restricted CMV-specific TCR beta clonotypes. Identification of carriers of CMV plus the relevant HLA was performed using cumulative public TCR beta family frequency.

The V gene's germline CDR1 is MDHEN and CDR2 SYDVKM. The CDR3 is made up of 17 amino acids. Trimming took 6 bases from V and 2 from J; bases not matched to a gene: 10. TCRdb re-called the reads through MiXCR, storing one row per CDR3 protein. The data contain fewer than 550,000 distinct CDR3 sequences, about 11% of them singletons. The clonotype was recovered from a human donor in good health (CMV status not recorded). Some clones in this sample may be carry-over from other donors' samples. Material: PBMCs. The V gene is TRBV28, the J gene TRBJ1-3, with TRBD1 identical over 10 bases. This CDR3 is CASRYTRQGAPGNTIYL. DNA of the CDR3: TGTGCCAGCAGATACACAAGACAGGGGGCGCCTGGAAACACCATATATCTT.